This T cell receptor beta chain was captured by sequencing in a study of cytomegalovirus exposure and HLA in healthy donors. Amplification used 60 Vbeta primers and 13 Jbeta primers. TCRdb's copy holds only in-frame clones and misses some; the assay was immunoSEQ multiplex PCR. The sample includes 95,000 to 100,000 clones, around three quarters of them seen just once. CDR1 and CDR2 from the germline V gene are MNHEY and SMNVEV (reference sequence). The CDR3 has 15 amino acids. The germline V and J ends were trimmed by 0 bases and 0 bases, with 8 bases remaining between them. Sequenced material: PBMCs. The chain uses TRBV27 and TRBJ1-1; D unclear. The clonotype comes from a man in his 60s in good health and CMV-seropositive. In DNA, the CDR3 is TGTGCCAGCAGTTTATCGCCAGGTTTGAACACTGAAGCTTTCTTT. Amino acids: CASSLSPGLNTEAFF.